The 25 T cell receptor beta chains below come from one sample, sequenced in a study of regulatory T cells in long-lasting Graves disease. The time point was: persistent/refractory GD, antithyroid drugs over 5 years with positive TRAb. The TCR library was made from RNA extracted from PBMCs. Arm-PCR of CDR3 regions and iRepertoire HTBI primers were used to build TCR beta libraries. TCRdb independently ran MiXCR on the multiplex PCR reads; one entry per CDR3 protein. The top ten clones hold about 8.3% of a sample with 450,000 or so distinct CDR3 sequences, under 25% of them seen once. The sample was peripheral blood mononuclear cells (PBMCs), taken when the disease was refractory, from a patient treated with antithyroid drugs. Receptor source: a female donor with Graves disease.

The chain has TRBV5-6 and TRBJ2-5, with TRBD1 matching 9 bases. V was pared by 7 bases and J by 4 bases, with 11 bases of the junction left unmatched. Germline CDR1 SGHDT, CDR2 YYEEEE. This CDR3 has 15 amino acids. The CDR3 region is CASRPTGQGGETQYF. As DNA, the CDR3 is TGTGCCAGCCGCCCCACGGGACAGGGAGGAGAGACCCAGTACTTC.

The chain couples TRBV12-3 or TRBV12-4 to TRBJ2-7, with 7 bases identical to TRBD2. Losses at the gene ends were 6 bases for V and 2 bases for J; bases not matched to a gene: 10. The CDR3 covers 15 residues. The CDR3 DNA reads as TGTGCCAGCAGCACCCAGAGCGGGATCCCCTACGAGCAGTACTTC. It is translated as CASSTQSGIPYEQYF.

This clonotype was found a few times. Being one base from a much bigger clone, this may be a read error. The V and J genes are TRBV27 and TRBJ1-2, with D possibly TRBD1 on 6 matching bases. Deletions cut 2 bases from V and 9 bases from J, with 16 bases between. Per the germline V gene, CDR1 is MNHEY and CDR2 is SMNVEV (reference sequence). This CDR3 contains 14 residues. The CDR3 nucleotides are TGTGCCAGCAGTTTAATGGGGGGCGGGAGTCGCTACACCTTC. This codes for CASSLMGGGSRYTF.

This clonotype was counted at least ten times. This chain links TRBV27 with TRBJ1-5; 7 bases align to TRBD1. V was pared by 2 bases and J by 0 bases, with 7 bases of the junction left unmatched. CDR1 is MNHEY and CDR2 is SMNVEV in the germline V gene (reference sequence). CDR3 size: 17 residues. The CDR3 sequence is CASSLTTGLNSNQPQHF. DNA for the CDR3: TGTGCCAGCAGTTTAACGACAGGGCTGAATAGCAATCAGCCCCAGCATTTT.

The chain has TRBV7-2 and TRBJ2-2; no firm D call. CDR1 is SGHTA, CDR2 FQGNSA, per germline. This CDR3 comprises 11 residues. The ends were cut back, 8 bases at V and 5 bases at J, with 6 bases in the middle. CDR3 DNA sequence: TGTGCCAGCCTCGGAACCGGGGAGCTGTTTTTT. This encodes CASLGTGELFF.

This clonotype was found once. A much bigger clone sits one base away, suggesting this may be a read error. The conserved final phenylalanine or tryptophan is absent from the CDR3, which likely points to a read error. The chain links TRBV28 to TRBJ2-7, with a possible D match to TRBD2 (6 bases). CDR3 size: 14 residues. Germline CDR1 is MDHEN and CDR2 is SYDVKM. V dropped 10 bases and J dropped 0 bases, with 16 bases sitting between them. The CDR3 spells CAIQRAGISYEQYL. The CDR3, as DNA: TGTGCCATCCAAAGGGCGGGAATCTCCTACGAGCAGTACCTC.

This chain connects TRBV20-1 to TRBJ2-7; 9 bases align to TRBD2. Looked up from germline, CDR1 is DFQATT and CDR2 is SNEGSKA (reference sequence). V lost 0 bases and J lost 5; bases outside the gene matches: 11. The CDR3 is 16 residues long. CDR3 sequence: CSAREGRREGSHEQYF. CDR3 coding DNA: TGCAGTGCTAGAGAGGGGAGGCGGGAGGGATCCCACGAGCAGTACTTC.

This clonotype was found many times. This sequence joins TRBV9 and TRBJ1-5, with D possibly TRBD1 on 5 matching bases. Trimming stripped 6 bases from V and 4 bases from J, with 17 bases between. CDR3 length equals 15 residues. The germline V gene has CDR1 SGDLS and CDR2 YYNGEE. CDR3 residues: CASTYGGIGNQPQHF. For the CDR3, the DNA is TGTGCCAGCACCTATGGGGGAATAGGGAATCAGCCCCAGCATTTT.

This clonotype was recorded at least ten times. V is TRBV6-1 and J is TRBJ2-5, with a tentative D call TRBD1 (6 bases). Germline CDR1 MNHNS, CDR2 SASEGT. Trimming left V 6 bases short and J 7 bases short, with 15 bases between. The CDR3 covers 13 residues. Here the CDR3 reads CASSLLGAATQYF. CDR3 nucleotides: TGTGCCAGCAGCCTCCTGGGGGCGGCGACCCAGTACTTC.

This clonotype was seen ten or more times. The CDR3 protein is CASSLEAGAYDEQYF. CDR3 sequence (DNA): TGTGCCAGCAGCTTAGAAGCGGGAGCGTATGACGAGCAGTACTTC. The chain is built from TRBV7-2 and TRBJ2-7; 8 nucleotides agree with TRBD2. Trimming cost V 1 base and J 5 bases; bases outside gene matches: 7. This CDR3 contains 15 residues. Per germline, CDR1 SGHTA and CDR2 FQGNSA.

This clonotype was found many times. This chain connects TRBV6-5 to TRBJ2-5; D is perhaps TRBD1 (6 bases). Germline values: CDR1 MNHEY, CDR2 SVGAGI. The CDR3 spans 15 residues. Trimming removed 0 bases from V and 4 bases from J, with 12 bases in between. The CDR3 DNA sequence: TGTGCCAGCAGTTACTCGGGCAGGGGACGAGAGACCCAGTACTTC. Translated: CASSYSGRGRETQYF.

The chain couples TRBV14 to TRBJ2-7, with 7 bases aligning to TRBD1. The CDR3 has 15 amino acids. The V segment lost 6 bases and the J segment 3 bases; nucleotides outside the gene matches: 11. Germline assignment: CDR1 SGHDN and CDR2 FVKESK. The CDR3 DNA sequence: TGTGCCAGCAGTCGAACAGGGGTGGATCTCTACGAGCAGTACTTC. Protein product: CASSRTGVDLYEQYF. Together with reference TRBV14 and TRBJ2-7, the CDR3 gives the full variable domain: EAGVTQFPSHSVIEKGQTVTLRCDPISGHDNLYWYRRVMGKEIKFLLHFVKESKQDESGMPNNRFLAERTGGTYSTLKVQPAELEDSGVYFCASSRTGVDLYEQYFGPGTRLTVT.

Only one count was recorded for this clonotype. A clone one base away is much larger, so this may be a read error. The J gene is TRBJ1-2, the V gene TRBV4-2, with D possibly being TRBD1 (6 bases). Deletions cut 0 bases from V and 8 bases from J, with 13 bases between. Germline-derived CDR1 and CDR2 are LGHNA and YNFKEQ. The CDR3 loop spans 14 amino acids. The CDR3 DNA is TGTGCCAGCAGCCAAGATAGCGGGGGGCGAGGCTACACCTTC. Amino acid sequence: CASSQDSGGRGYTF.

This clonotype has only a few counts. This CDR3 reads CASRAAAGVAAYEQYF. The CDR3 DNA reads as TGTGCCAGCAGGGCCGCGGCCGGGGTCGCCGCCTACGAGCAGTACTTC. This chain links TRBV6-2 or TRBV6-3 with TRBJ2-7; maybe TRBD2 (5 bases). Germline loops: CDR1 MNHEY, CDR2 SVGEGT. Trimming took 6 bases from V and 2 from J, leaving 20 bases between them. The CDR3 covers 16 residues.

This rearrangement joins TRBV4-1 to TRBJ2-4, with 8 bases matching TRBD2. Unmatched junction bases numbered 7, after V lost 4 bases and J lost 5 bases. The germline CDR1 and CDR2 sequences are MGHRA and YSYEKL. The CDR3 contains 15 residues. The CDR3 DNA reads TGCGCCAGCAGCCTAAGCGGGAGTACCCAAAACATTCAGTACTTC. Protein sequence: CASSLSGSTQNIQYF.

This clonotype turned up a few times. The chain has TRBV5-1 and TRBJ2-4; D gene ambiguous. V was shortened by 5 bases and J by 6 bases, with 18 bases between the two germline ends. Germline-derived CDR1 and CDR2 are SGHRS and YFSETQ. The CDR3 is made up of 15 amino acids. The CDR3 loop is CASRSDLQDVNIQYF. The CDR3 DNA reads TGCGCCAGCAGATCGGACCTACAAGACGTAAACATTCAGTACTTC.

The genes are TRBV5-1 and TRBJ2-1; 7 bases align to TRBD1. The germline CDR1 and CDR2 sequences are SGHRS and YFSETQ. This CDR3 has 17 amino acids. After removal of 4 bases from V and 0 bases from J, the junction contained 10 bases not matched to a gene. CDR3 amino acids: CASSLKTGSGSYNEQFF. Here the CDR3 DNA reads TGCGCCAGCAGCCTTAAGACAGGGTCGGGCTCCTACAATGAGCAGTTCTTC.

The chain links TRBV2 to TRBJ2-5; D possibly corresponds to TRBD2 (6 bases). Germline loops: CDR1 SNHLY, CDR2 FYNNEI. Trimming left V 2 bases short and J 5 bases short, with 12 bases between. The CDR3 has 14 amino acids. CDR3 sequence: CASSERAGTETQYF. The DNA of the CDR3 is TGTGCCAGCAGTGAAAGGGCGGGAACGGAGACCCAGTACTTC.

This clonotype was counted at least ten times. The CDR3 nucleotides are TGTGCCAGCAGCCCCTCGGTGGGAGGGGTAGAGACCCAGTACTTC. This encodes CASSPSVGGVETQYF. The chain couples TRBV7-2 to TRBJ2-5, with 7 bases identical to TRBD2. The V and J ends lost 5 bases and 4 bases, in that order; junction bases with no gene match: 10. Germline V gene sequence: CDR1 SGHTA, CDR2 FQGNSA. This CDR3 region has 15 residues.

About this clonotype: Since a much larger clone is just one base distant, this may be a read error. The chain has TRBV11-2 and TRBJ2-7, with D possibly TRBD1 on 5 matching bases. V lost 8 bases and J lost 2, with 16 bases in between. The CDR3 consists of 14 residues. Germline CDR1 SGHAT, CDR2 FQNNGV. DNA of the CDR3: TGTGCCAGCCTCCCACCCACAGGACCCTACGAGCAGTACTTC. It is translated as CASLPPTGPYEQYF.

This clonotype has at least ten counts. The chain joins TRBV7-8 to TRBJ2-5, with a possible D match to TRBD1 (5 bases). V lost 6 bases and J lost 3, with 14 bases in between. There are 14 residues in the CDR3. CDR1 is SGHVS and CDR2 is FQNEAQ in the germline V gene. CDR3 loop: CASSPLGREETQYF. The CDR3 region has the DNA TGTGCCAGCAGTCCTCTGGGCAGGGAAGAGACCCAGTACTTC. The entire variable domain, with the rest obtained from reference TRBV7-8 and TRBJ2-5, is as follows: GAGVSQSPRYKVAKRGQDVALRCDPISGHVSLFWYQQALGQGPEFLTYFQNEAQLDKSGLPSDRFFAERPEGSVSTLKIQRTQQEDSAVYLCASSPLGREETQYFGPGTRLLVL.

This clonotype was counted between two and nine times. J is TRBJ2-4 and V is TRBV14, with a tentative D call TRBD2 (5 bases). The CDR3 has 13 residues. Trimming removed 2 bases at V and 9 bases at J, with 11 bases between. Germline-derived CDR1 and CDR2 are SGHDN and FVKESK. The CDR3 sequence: CASSQTASGIQYF. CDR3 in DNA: TGTGCCAGCAGCCAAACAGCCAGCGGCATTCAGTACTTC.

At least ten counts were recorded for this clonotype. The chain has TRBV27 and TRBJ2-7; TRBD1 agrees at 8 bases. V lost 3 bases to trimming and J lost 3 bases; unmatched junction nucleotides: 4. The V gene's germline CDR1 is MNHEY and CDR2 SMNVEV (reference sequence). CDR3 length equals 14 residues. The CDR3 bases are TGTGCCAGCAGTTTTTGGGGACAGGACTACGAGCAGTACTTC. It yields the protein CASSFWGQDYEQYF.

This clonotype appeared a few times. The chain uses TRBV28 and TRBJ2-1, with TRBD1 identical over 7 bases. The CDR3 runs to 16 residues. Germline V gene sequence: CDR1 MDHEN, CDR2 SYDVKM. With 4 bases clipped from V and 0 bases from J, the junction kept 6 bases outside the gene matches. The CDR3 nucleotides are TGTGCCAGCAGTTCAATAAGACAGGGCTCCTACAATGAGCAGTTCTTC. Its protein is CASSSIRQGSYNEQFF.

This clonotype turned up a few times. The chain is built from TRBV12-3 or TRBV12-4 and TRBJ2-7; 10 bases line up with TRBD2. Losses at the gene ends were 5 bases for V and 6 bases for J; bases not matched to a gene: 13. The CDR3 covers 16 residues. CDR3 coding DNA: TGTGCCAGCAGTCCCCGGGTTAGCGGGAGGATTGGCGAGCAGTACTTC. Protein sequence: CASSPRVSGRIGEQYF.